This entry features one T cell receptor beta chain sequence. At the survey level, the v3.0 immunoSEQ assay was run. The table came from immunoSEQ multiplex PCR; TCRdb's copy has only in-frame clones and leaves some out. The data hold about 24,000 clones, with around 80% observed a single time. Every one of the donors gave at least one pre-ART PBMC sample and at least two post-ART PBMC samples. This sample was taken from a study of long-term antiretroviral therapy in people with HIV. Background on the study: A decade or so separates the oldest specimens from the later 2015 immediate-ART recommendation.

The CDR3 runs 14 residues. V lost 0 bases, J lost 5 bases, and 11 bases lay in between. CDR1 is SGHNT and CDR2 is YYREEE in the germline V gene (reference sequence). The source of this sequence is a woman aged 35 to 49 with HIV. Sequenced material: unsorted PBMCs, taken 1.2 years after starting antiretroviral therapy. The V gene is TRBV5-4, the J gene TRBJ2-5; no clear D gene. CDR3 sequence (DNA): TGTGCCAGCAGCTTGGAAGGGTCCGTGGAGACCCAGTACTTC. Protein: CASSLEGSVETQYF.